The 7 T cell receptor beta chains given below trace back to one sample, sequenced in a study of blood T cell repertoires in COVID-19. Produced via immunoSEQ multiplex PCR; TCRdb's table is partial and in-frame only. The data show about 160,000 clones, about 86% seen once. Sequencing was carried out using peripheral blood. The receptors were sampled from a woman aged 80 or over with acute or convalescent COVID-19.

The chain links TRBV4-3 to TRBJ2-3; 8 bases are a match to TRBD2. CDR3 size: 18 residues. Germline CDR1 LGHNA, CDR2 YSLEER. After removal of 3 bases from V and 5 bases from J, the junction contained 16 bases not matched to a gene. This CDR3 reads CASSHELFSAGGGDTQYF. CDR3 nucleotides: TGCGCCAGCAGCCACGAGCTTTTCTCCGCGGGGGGCGGAGATACGCAGTATTTT.

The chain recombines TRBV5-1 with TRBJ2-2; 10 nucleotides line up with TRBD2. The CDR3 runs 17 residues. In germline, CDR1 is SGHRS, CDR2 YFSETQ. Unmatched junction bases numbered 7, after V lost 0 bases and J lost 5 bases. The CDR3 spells CASSLAPSGSGTGELFF. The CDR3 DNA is TGCGCCAGCAGCTTGGCCCCTAGCGGGAGTGGAACCGGGGAGCTGTTTTTT.

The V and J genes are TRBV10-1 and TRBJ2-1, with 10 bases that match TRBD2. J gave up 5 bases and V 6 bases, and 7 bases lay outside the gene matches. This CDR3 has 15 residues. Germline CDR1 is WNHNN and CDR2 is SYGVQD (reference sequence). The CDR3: CASRFLAGDHNEQFF. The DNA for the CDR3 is TGCGCCAGCAGATTTCTAGCGGGGGACCACAATGAGCAGTTCTTC.

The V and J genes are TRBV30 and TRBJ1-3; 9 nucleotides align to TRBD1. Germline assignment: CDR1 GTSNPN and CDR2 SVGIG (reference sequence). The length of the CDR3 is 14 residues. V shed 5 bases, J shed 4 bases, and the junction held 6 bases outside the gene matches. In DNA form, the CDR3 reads TGTGCCTGGGCCGGGGACAGGGTGGGAAACACCATATATTTT. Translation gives CAWAGDRVGNTIYF.

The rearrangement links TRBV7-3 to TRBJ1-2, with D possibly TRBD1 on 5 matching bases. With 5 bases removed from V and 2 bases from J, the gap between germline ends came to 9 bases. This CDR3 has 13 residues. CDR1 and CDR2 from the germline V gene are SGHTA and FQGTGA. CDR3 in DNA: TGTGCCAGCAGCCCGGACAAGAACTATGGCTACACCTTC. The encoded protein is CASSPDKNYGYTF. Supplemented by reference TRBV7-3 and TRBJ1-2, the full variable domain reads GAGVSQTPSNKVTEKGKYVELRCDPISGHTALYWYRQSLGQGPEFLIYFQGTGAADDSGLPNDRFFAVRPEGSVSTLKIQRTERGDSAVYLCASSPDKNYGYTFGSGTRLTVV.

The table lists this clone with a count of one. The CDR3 DNA follows: TGTGCCAGCAGCGGGTCTGTAGCGGGGGGGCCCAGCGGCGAGCAGTACTTC. Its protein is CASSGSVAGGPSGEQYF. This chain joins TRBV5-4 and TRBJ2-7; TRBD2 agrees at 11 bases. This CDR3 is built from 17 residues. Germline V CDR1 and CDR2: SGHNT, YYREEE (reference sequence). V shed 4 bases and J 6 bases; nucleotides not matched to a gene: 15.

CDR3: CASSVTGGGYTF. CDR3 in DNA: TGTGCCAGCAGCGTGACAGGGGGTGGCTACACCTTC. This rearrangement joins TRBV7-2 to TRBJ1-2; the match to TRBD1 covers 9 bases. There are 12 residues in the CDR3. Germline V CDR1 and CDR2: SGHTA, FQGNSA. V was clipped by 5 bases and J by 7 bases; unmatched bases: 2.